This T cell receptor beta chain was observed in a study of blood T cell repertoires in COVID-19. Here immunoSEQ multiplex PCR was the method, and the copy in TCRdb shows in-frame clones only, minus some. Of 140,000 or so clones listed, about 85% were seen once; the top ten hold over 2.5%. The germline CDR1 and CDR2 sequences are MNHEY and SMNVEV (reference sequence). Trimming stripped 3 bases from V and 2 bases from J, with 18 bases between. CDR3 size: 17 residues. The receptor was derived from a human donor with acute or convalescent COVID-19. The donor label of this sample is uncertain. The chain uses TRBV27 and TRBJ2-3, with D unclear. Sequencing was done on a sample of peripheral blood. The CDR3 spells CASSFLSHGKNTDTQYF. The CDR3 DNA sequence: TGTGCCAGCAGTTTCCTCTCCCACGGTAAAAACACAGATACGCAGTATTTT.